This entry features one TCR beta chain sequence. Its specificity is not known. The ends lost 5 bases at V and 9 bases at J; junction bases unmatched: 10. The CDR3 runs to 14 residues. The germline CDR1 and CDR2 sequences are SGHNT and YENEEA. Sample time point: patch test 1, 2 weeks after DPC sensitization. Stated treatment: therapeutic diphenylcyclopropenone sensitization with weekly scalp DPC. Via MiXCR, TCRdb re-called the RACE reads, giving one row per CDR3 protein. Of around 99,000 distinct CDR3 sequences in the sample, over 10% were seen once. These data belong to a study of human T cells and chemical hapten exposure. Across the whole study: DPC at 0.01% went onto the upper back in patch tests, read at 6 days. Broader study findings: Clustering by CDR3 similarity yielded significantly more large clusters from expanded TCRs than controls.

Sample: whole blood, taken in connection with sensitization to the hapten diphenylcyclopropenone (DPC). The chain recombines TRBV11-3 with TRBJ2-1; 7 bases match TRBD2. The TCR comes from a woman in her 40s with alopecia areata. Some clones in this sample may be carry-over from other donors' samples. In DNA form, the CDR3 reads TGTGCCAGCAGCCCCGCCCGGGGGGAGGGTGAGCAGTTCTTC. Amino acids: CASSPARGEGEQFF.